Listed below are T cell receptor beta chains from one sample, sequenced in a study of T cell repertoires in ileal Crohn's disease. Profiling relied on immunoSEQ multiplex PCR, and the TCRdb table lists in-frame clones only, not all of them. The repertoire includes about 18,000 clones, around 76% of them detected once, and around 3.9% sits in the top ten. The specimen sequenced was ileal tissue. The receptors here all came from an adult with Crohn's disease. CDR3s include the opening cysteine and the closing phenylalanine or tryptophan. A D gene is named only where the DNA matches it firmly. Clone size appears in some rows only: once, few, many, or a class for an expanded clone.

TRBV7-9	TRBD2	TRBJ2-7	NA	TGTGCCAGCAGCCAGACGGGGGGGGTCACCTACGAGCAGTACTTC	CASSQTGGVTYEQYF
TRBV6-7	NA	TRBJ2-7	NA	TGTGCCAGCAGTTACCCGAACTACGAGCAGTACTTC	CASSYPNYEQYF
TRBV4-1	TRBD2	TRBJ2-1	NA	TGCGCCAGCAGCCAAGGCGGGAGGGCGTCGAATGAGCAGTTCTTC	CASSQGGRASNEQFF
TRBV11-2	TRBD1	TRBJ2-3	NA	TGTGCCAGCCACCCCCGGGACAGGGCCACAGATACGCAGTATTTT	CASHPRDRATDTQYF
TRBV10-1	NA	TRBJ1-5	NA	TGCGCCAGCAGTGCGGGGGGCCGTCAGCCCCAGCATTTT	CASSAGGRQPQHF
TRBV7-3	NA	TRBJ2-1	NA	TGTGCCAGCAGCTTATTCCAGGGCGATAACAATGAGCAGTTCTTC	CASSLFQGDNNEQFF
TRBV27	NA	TRBJ2-3	once	TGTGCCAGCAGTGGGGCCAGGGGCAAAATTGAAGATACGCAGTATTTT	CASSGARGKIEDTQYF
TRBV6-5	TRBD1	TRBJ1-2	NA	TGTGCCAGCATTCGCCGGGGACAGGGTTTTGGCTACACCTTC	CASIRRGQGFGYTF
TRBV29-1	NA	TRBJ1-1	NA	TGCAGCGTTGAGAGGACCACTGAAGCTTTCTTT	CSVERTTEAFF
TRBV4-1	TRBD1	TRBJ2-1	NA	TGCGCCAGCAGCCAAGTCTGGGACAGGGGACCCAATGAGCAGTTCTTC	CASSQVWDRGPNEQFF
TRBV4-3	NA	TRBJ2-2	NA	TGCGCCAGCAGCCAAGAGTTGGTGAGCGAGCTGTTTTTT	CASSQELVSELFF
TRBV11-1	NA	TRBJ2-7	NA	TGTGCCAGCAGTGTGGGGGTTCGCGAGCAGTACTTC	CASSVGVREQYF
TRBV7-2	NA	TRBJ1-2	few	TGTGCCAGCAGCTTAGTGGGTTCCGGGGCGCGCTATGGCTACACCTTC	CASSLVGSGARYGYTF
TRBV28	TRBD1	TRBJ1-2	NA	TGTGCCAGCAGTTTAATCGGGACAGGGAGAGGCTCTAACTATGGCTACACCTTC	CASSLIGTGRGSNYGYTF
TRBV15	NA	TRBJ1-1	NA	TGTGCCACCAGCAGAGGTGAGAAAGTCTCCACTGAAGCTTTCTTT	CATSRGEKVSTEAFF
TRBV28	NA	TRBJ2-5	NA	TGTGCCAGTAAGACTGGAGGGGAGACCCAGTACTTC	CASKTGGETQYF
TRBV5-1	NA	TRBJ2-1	once	TGCGCCAGCAGCTTGGCCGGGCTACCAAATGAGCAGTTCTTC	CASSLAGLPNEQFF
TRBV6-4	TRBD1	TRBJ2-3	NA	TGTGCCAGCAGTGACTCGAGACGGGACAGGGAGCCTAGCACAGATACGCAGTATTTT	CASSDSRRDREPSTDTQYF